The 3 T cell receptor beta chains given below trace back to one sample, sequenced in a study of T-cell reconstitution after alpha-beta-depleted transplantation in children. Unique molecular identifiers were incorporated into the prepared TCRbeta library. TCRdb passed the PCR reads through MiXCR, listing each CDR3 protein once. Here the sample spans under 850,000 distinct CDR3 sequences, around 14% being singletons. The sample in question was PBMCs, obtained before TCRalphabeta/CD19-depleted stem cell transplant. These TCRs come from a girl aged 2 to 9 with congenital amegakaryocytic thrombocytopenia, due to receive a stem cell transplant.

This clonotype was observed at least ten times. The rearrangement links TRBV20-1 to TRBJ1-6; D might be TRBD1 (5 bases). Germline CDR1 reads DFQATT; CDR2 reads SNEGSKA (reference sequence). CDR3 length equals 14 residues. Between the trimmed V and J ends, which lost 3 bases and 6 bases, there was a span of 12 bases. The CDR3 reads CSARPGPINSPLHF. CDR3 coding DNA: TGCAGTGCTAGGCCGGGACCTATTAATTCACCCCTCCACTTT.

This clonotype showed up just a few times. The chain links TRBV12-3 or TRBV12-4 to TRBJ2-3, with TRBD2 matching 8 bases. The CDR3 length is 15 residues. Losses at the gene ends were 4 bases for V and 0 bases for J; bases not matched to a gene: 3. CDR3 in DNA: TGTGCCAGCAGTTATGCTAGCGGGAGCACAGATACGCAGTATTTT. Amino acids: CASSYASGSTDTQYF.

This clonotype was seen repeatedly, ten times or more. The chain carries TRBV10-3 and TRBJ2-3; D unclear. Trimming removed 8 bases from V and 1 base from J, with 10 bases in between. CDR1 and CDR2 from the germline V gene are ENHRY and SYGVKD. The length of the CDR3 is 13 residues. The DNA for the CDR3 is TGTGCCATCGACGACGCAGGCACAGATACGCAGTATTTT. Its protein is CAIDDAGTDTQYF.